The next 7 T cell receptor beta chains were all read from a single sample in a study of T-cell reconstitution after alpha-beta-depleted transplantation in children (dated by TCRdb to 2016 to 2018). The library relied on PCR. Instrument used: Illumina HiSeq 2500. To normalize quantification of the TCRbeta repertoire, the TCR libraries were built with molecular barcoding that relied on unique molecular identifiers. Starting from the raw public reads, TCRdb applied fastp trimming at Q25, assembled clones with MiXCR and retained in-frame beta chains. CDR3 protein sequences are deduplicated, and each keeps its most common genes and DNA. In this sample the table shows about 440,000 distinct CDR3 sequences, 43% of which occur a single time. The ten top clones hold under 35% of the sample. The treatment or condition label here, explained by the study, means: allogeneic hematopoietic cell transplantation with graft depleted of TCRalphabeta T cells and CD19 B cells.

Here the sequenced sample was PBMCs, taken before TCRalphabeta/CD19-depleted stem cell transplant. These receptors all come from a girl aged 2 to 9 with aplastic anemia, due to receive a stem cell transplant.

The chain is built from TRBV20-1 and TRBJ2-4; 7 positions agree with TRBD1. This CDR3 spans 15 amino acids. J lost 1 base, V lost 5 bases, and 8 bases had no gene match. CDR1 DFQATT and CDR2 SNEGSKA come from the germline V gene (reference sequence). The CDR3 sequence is CSAWQGRGAKNIQYF. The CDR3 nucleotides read TGCAGTGCTTGGCAAGGCAGGGGGGCCAAAAACATTCAGTACTTC.

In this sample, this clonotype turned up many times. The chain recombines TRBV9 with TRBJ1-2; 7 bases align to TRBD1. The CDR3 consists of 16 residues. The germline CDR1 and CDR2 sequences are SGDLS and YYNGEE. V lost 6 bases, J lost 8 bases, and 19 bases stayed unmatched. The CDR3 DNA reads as TGTGCCAGCACCAGGGGAATCGTTGACAGGGAAAACGGCTACACCTTC. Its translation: CASTRGIVDRENGYTF.

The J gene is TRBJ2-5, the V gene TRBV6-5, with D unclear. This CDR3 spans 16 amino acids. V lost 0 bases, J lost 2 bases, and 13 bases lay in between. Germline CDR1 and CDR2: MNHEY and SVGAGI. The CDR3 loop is CASSYSLGLQQETQYF. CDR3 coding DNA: TGTGCCAGCAGTTACTCGTTAGGTTTGCAGCAAGAGACCCAGTACTTC.

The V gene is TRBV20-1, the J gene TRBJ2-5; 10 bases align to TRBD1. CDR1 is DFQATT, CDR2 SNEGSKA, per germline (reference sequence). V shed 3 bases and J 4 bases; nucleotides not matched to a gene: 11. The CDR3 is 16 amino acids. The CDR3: CSARGFDRGPGETQYF. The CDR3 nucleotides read TGCAGTGCTAGGGGTTTTGACAGGGGGCCGGGAGAGACCCAGTACTTC.

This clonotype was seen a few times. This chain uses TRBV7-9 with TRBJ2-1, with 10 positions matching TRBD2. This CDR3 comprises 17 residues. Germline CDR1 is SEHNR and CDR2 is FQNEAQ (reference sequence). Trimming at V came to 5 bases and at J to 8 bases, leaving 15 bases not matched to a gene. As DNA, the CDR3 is TGTGCCAGCAGCCCCCCCTATTCTAGCGGGAGTCTGGATGAGCAGTTCTTC. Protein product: CASSPPYSSGSLDEQFF.

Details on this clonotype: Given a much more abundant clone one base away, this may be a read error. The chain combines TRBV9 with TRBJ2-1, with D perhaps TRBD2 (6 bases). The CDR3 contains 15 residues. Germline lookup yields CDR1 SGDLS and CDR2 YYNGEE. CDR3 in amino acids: CASSVSGASHNEQFF. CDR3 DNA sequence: TGTGCCAGCAGCGTCTCGGGAGCCTCCCACAATGAGCAGTTCTTC.

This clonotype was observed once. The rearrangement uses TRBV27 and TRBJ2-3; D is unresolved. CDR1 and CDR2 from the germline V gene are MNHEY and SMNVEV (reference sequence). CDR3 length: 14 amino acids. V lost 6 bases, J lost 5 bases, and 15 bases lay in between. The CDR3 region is CASSPSGRLDTQYF. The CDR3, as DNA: TGTGCCAGCAGCCCCTCCGGACGCCTAGATACGCAGTATTTT.